This T cell receptor beta chain was recorded in a study of T cell responses to AZD1222 COVID-19 vaccine. On the study more broadly: Combined were second doses at about 4 or about 12 weeks. Overall study results and limits: There were vaccine-associated CD4 TCRs across spike, dominant at 160-218 and 743-854. Researchers took repertoire samples only after the peak T cell response had come.

This clone was counted once. Its antigen is still unknown. Clones were read by immunoSEQ multiplex PCR, and TCRdb kept only the in-frame ones, dropping some. The sample holds 150,000 to 200,000 clones; almost 95% are singletons and the top ten take over 7.5%. The V gene's germline CDR1 is MNHEY and CDR2 SVGAGI. The CDR3 spans 13 residues. The V end was cut by 2 bases, the J end by 6 bases, with 9 bases between. The sequence derives from an adult in good health. Specimen: peripheral blood, collected on day 0 of AZD1222 vaccination. The rearrangement joins TRBV6-5 to TRBJ2-3, with a weak D call TRBD2 (5 bases). CDR3 sequence (DNA): TGTGCCAGCAGTTACGGCGGGTACGATACGCAGTATTTT. Translating it yields CASSYGGYDTQYF.